This TCR beta chain is drawn from a study of blood T cell repertoires in COVID-19. Study-wide background: Researchers got acute and convalescent COVID-19 samples from the United States, Italy and Spain.

Germline loops: CDR1 SNHLY, CDR2 FYNNEI. The CDR3 spans 14 residues. Trimming left V 2 bases short and J 4 bases short, with 11 bases between. Authors' processing steps: From reference gene primer amplification, estimates of nucleated cell counts were derived. Profiling relied on immunoSEQ multiplex PCR, and the TCRdb table lists in-frame clones only, not all of them. The D gene and trimming were derived from the DNA, and the V and J assignments and clone size from that table. The sample carries roughly 260,000 clones, roughly 82% recorded once. Sequencing was carried out using peripheral blood. This TCR was recovered from a woman of 80 years or more with active or convalescent COVID-19. This chain uses TRBV2 with TRBJ1-1; possible D gene TRBD1, 6 bases. CDR3 sequence reads: CASSEWDITTEAFF. In DNA, the CDR3 is TGTGCCAGCAGTGAATGGGACATAACCACTGAAGCTTTCTTT. The variable domain in full, completed from reference TRBV2 and TRBJ1-1, reads EPEVTQTPSHQVTQMGQEVILRCVPISNHLYFYWYRQILGQKVEFLVSFYNNEISEKSEIFDDQFSVERPDGSNFTLKIRSTKLEDSAMYFCASSEWDITTEAFFGQGTRLTVV.